The 3 T cell receptor beta chains presented below share a single source sample, sequenced in a study of T cell clonality in common variable immunodeficiency. Study-wide points: In common variable immunodeficiency, TCR beta chains reportedly carried fewer deletions and N-nucleotide insertions.

No antigen has been assigned to these receptors. Measured with immunoSEQ multiplex PCR; TCRdb has only the in-frame clones, and not every one. This sample carries about 21,000 clones, none of them present only once. The sequenced sample consisted of peripheral blood mononuclear cells. The source of these receptors is a human donor with common variable immunodeficiency.

This clone was seen repeatedly, ten times or more. The CDR3 sequence is CASSLAWRNIQYF. Incomplete CDR3 DNA: TGTGCCAGCAGCTTAGCGTGGCGGAACATT. The J gene is TRBJ2-4, the V gene TRBV7-8; D gene unclear. The CDR3 end lies 3 residues beyond the end of the read and is filled in from the germline J gene. V was clipped by 0 bases and J by 7 bases, with 7 bases between them. Germline values: CDR1 SGHVS, CDR2 FQNEAQ. This CDR3 contains 13 residues.

This clone appeared many times. The read terminates 3 residues before the CDR3 end, so the remaining end is supplied by the germline J gene. The chain joins TRBV5-1 to TRBJ1-3, with 12 bases fitting TRBD1. The CDR3 sequence is 17 residues long. Per the germline V gene, CDR1 is SGHRS and CDR2 is YFSETQ. V shed 2 bases and J 4 bases; nucleotides not matched to a gene: 7. The part of the CDR3 DNA that was read is TGCGCCAGCAGCTTCCGCGGGACAGGGGGCGAAGGAAACACC. Translation gives CASSFRGTGGEGNT. The complete CDR3 reads CASSFRGTGGEGNTIYF.

Ten or more counts support this clone. The read gets to within 3 residues of the CDR3 end, and the germline J gene fills in the rest. The chain is built from TRBV20-1 and TRBJ2-1; 8 bases are shared with TRBD2. This CDR3 region has 16 residues. V gave up 5 bases and J gave up 0 bases; unmatched junction bases: 9. CDR1 is DFQATT and CDR2 is SNEGSKA in the germline V gene (reference sequence). CDR3 protein: CSAEIAGTRSYNEQFF. The CDR3 bases that were read are TGCAGTGCTGAGATAGCGGGGACCCGCTCCTACAATGAG.